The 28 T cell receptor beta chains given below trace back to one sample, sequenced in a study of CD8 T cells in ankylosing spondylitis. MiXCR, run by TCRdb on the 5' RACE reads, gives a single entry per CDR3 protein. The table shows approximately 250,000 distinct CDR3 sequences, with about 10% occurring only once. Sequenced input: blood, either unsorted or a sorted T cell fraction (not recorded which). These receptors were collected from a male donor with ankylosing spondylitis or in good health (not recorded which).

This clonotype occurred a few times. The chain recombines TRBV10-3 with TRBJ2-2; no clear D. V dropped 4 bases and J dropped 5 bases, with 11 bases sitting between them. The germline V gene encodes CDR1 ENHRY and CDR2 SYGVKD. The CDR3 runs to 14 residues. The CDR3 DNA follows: TGTGCCATCAGTGTACTGACCAATACCGGGGAGCTGTTTTTT. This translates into CAISVLTNTGELFF.

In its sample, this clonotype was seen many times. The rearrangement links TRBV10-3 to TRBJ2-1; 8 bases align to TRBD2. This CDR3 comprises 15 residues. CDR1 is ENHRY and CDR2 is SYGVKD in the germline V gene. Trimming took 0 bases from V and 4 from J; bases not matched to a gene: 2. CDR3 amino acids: CAISESSGGYNEQFF. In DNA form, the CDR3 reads TGTGCCATCAGTGAGTCAAGCGGGGGTTACAATGAGCAGTTCTTC.

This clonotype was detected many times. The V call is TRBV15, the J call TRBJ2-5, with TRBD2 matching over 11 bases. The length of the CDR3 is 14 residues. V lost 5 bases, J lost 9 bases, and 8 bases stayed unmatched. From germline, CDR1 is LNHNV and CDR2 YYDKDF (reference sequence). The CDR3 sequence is CATSRGSSGGAQYF. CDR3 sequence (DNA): TGTGCCACCAGCCGAGGCAGTAGCGGGGGGGCCCAGTACTTC.

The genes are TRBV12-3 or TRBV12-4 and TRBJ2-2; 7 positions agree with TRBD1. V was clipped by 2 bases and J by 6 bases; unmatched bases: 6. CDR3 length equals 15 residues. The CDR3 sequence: CASSLTGAGAGELFF. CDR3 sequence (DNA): TGTGCCAGCAGTTTAACAGGGGCAGGGGCCGGGGAGCTGTTTTTT.

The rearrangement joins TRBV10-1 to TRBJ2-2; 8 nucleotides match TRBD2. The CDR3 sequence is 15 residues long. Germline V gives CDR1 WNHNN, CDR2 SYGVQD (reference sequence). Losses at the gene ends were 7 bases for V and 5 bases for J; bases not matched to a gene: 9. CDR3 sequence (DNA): TGCGCCAGCATGGAGGGGCTAGCGGGTACCGGGGAGCTGTTTTTT. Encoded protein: CASMEGLAGTGELFF.

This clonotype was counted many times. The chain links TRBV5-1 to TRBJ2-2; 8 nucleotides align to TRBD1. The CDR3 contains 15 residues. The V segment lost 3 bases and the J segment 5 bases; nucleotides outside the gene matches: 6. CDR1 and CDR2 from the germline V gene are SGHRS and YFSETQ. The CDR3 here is CASSSGQEKTGELFF. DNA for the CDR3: TGCGCCAGCAGCTCGGGACAGGAAAAGACCGGGGAGCTGTTTTTT.

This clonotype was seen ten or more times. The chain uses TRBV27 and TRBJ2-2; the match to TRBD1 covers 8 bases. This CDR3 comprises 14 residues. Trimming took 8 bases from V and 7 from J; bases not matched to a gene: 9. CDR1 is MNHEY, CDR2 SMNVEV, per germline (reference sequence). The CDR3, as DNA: TGTGCCAGCTCAACAGGGGGAACGTTCGGGGAGCTGTTTTTT. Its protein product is CASSTGGTFGELFF.

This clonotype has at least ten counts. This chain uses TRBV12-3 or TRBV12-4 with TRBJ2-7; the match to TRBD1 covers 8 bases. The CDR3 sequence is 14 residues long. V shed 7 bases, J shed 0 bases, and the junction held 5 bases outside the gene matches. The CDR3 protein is CASNHRGTSYEQYF. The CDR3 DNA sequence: TGTGCCAGCAACCACAGGGGGACCTCCTACGAGCAGTACTTC.

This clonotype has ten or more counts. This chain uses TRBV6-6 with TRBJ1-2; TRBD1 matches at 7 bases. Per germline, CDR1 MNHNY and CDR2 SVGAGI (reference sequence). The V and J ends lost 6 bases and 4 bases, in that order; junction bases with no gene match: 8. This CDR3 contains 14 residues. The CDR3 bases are TGTGCCAGCAGCCCAGGGGGGTCGGGCTATGGCTACACCTTC. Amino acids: CASSPGGSGYGYTF.

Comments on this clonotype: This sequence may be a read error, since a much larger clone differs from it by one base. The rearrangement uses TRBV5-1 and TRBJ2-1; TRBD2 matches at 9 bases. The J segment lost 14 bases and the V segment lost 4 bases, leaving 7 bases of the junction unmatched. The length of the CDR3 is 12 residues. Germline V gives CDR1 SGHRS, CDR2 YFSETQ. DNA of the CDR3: TGCGCCAGCAGCCTGGACGGGACTAGCAAGTTCTTC. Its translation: CASSLDGTSKFF.

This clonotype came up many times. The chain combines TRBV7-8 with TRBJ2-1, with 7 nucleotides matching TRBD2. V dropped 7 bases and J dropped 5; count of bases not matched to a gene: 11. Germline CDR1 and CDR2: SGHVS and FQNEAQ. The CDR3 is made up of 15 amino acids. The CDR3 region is CASNPRRETHNEQFF. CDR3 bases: TGTGCCAGCAACCCGCGGCGGGAGACCCACAATGAGCAGTTCTTC. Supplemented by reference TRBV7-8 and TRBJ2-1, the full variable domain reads GAGVSQSPRYKVAKRGQDVALRCDPISGHVSLFWYQQALGQGPEFLTYFQNEAQLDKSGLPSDRFFAERPEGSVSTLKIQRTQQEDSAVYLCASNPRRETHNEQFFGPGTRLTVL.

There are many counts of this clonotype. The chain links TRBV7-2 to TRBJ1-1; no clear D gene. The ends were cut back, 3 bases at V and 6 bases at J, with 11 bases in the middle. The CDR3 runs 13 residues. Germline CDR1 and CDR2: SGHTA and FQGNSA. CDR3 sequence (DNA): TGTGCCAGCAGCTTTGGACGGGCAGCTGAAGCTTTCTTT. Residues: CASSFGRAAEAFF.

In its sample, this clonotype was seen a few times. As DNA, the CDR3 is TGTGCCAGCAGTCAGGGGGGTGGGGGGAGCTATGGCTACACCTTC. It translates to CASSQGGGGSYGYTF. The chain carries TRBV12-3 or TRBV12-4 and TRBJ1-2, with TRBD1 identical over 7 bases. Trimming cost V 5 bases and J 4 bases; bases outside gene matches: 10. This CDR3 has 15 amino acids.

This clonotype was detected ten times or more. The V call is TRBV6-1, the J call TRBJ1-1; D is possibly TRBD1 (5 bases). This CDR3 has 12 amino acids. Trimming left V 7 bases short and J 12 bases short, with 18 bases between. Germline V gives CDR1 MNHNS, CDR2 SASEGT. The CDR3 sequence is CASISEGKLTFF. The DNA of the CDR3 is TGTGCCAGCATTTCAGAGGGGAAGTTGACTTTCTTT.

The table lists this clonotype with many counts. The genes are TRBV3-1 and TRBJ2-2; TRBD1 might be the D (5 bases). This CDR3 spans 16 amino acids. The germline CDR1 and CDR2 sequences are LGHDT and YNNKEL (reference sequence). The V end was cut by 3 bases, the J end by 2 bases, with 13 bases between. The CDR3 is CASSQRRTTNTGELFF. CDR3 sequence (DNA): TGTGCCAGCAGCCAGCGGCGGACAACCAACACCGGGGAGCTGTTTTTT.

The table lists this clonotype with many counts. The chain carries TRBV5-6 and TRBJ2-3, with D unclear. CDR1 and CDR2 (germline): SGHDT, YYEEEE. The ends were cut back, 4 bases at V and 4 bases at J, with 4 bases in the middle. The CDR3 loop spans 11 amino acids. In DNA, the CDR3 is TGTGCCAGCAGCCGAGCAGATACGCAGTATTTT. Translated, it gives CASSRADTQYF.

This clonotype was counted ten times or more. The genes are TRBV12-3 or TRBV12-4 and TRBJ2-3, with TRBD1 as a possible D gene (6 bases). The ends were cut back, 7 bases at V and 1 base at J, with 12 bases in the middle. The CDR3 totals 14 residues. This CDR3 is CASTYRVGTDTQYF. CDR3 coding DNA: TGTGCCAGCACTTACAGGGTGGGCACAGATACGCAGTATTTT.

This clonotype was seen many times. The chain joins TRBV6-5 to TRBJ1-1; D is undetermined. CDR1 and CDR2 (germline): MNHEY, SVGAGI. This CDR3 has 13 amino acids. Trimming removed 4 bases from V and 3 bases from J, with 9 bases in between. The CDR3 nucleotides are TGTGCCAGCAGTTTAAACAGATACACTGAAGCTTTCTTT. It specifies CASSLNRYTEAFF.

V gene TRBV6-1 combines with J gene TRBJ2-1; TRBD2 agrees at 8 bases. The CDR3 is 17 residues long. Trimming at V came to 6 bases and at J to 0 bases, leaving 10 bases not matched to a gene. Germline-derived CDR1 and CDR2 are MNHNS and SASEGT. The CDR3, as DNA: TGTGCCAGCAGCCCCGTCGGGGGGGCTAGCTCCTACAATGAGCAGTTCTTC. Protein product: CASSPVGGASSYNEQFF.

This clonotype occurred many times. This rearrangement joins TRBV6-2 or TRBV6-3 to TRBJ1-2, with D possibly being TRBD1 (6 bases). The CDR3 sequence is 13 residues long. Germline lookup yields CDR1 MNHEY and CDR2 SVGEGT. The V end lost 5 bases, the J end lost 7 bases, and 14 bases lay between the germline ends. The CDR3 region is CASSDRPWGGYTF. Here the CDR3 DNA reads TGTGCCAGCAGTGACAGGCCATGGGGTGGCTACACCTTC.

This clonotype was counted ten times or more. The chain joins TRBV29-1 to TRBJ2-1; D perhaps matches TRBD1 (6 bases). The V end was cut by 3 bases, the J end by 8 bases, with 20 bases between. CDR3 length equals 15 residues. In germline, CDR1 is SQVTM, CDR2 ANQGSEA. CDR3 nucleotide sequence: TGCAGCGTTGATAACAGGGCCCCAGTAGGCGATGAGCAGTTCTTC. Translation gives CSVDNRAPVGDEQFF.

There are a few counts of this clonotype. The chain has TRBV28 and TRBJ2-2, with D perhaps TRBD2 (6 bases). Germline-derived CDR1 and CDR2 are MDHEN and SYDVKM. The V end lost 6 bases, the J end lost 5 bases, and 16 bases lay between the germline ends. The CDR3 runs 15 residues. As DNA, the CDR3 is TGTGCCAGCAGCTTTGGCTGGGGAGGTACCGGGGAGCTGTTTTTT. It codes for CASSFGWGGTGELFF.

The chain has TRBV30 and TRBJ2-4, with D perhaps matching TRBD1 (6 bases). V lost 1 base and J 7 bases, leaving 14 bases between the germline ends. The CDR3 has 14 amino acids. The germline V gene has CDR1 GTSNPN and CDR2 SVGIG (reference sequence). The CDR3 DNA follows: TGTGCCTGGAGTGGGGTACAGGGCTGGAACATTCAGTACTTC. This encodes CAWSGVQGWNIQYF.

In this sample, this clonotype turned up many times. CDR3 bases: TGCAGTGCCACGGCGTCGCGGGGCCCTTACAATGAGCAGTTCTTC. This translates into CSATASRGPYNEQFF. The chain joins TRBV20-1 to TRBJ2-1; D might be TRBD2 (6 bases). CDR3 length: 15 residues. Germline V gives CDR1 DFQATT, CDR2 SNEGSKA (reference sequence). V lost 6 bases and J 4 bases, leaving 19 bases between the germline ends.

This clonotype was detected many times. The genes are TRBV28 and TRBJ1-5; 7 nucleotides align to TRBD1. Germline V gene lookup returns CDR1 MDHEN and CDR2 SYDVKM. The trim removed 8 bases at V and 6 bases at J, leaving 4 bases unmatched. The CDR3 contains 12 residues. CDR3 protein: CASRQGGQPQHF. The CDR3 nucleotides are TGTGCCAGCCGACAGGGCGGTCAGCCCCAGCATTTT.

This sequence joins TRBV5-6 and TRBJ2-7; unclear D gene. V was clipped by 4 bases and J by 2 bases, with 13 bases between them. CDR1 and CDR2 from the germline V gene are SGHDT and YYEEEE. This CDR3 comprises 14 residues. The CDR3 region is CASSLGGSAYEQYF. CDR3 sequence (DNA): TGTGCCAGCAGCCTAGGCGGCTCAGCCTACGAGCAGTACTTC.

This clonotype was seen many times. The CDR3 here is CASSLAGVPNSPLHF. The CDR3 coding sequence is TGCGCCAGCAGCTTGGCCGGAGTTCCTAATTCACCCCTCCACTTT. J is TRBJ1-6 and V is TRBV5-1; D call uncertain. The CDR3 has 15 residues. Germline V gene lookup returns CDR1 SGHRS and CDR2 YFSETQ. The ends were cut back, 0 bases at V and 6 bases at J, with 10 bases in the middle.

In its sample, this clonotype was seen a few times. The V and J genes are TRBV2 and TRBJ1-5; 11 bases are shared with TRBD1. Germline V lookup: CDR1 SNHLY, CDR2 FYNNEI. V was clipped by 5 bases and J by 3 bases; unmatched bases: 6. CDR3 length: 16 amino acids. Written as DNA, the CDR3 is TGTGCCAGCAGTCCGGGACAGGGGGTGTTCAATCAGCCCCAGCATTTT. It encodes CASSPGQGVFNQPQHF.